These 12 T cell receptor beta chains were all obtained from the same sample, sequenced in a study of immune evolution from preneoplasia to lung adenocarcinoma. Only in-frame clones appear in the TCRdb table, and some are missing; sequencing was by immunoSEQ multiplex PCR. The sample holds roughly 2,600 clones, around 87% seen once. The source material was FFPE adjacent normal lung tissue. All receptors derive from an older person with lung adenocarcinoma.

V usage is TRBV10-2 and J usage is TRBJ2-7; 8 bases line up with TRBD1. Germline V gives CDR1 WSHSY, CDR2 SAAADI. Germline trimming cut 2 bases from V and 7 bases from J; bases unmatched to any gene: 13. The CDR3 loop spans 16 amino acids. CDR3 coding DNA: TGCGCCAGCAGTGAGACAACCGGGACAGGAGCCTTAGAGCAGTACTTC. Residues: CASSETTGTGALEQYF.

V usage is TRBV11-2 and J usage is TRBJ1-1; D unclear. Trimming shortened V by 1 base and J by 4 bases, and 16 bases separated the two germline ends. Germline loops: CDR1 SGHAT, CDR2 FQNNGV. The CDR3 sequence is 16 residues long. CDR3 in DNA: TGTGCCAGCAGCTTAGGATTGACGCGGGTACGCACTGAAGCTTTCTTT. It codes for CASSLGLTRVRTEAFF.

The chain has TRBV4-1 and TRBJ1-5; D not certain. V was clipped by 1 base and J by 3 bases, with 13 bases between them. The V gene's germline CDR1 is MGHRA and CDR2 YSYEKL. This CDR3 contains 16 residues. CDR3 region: CASSQGERVINQPQHF. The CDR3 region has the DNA TGCGCCAGCAGCCAAGGTGAGAGGGTGATCAATCAGCCCCAGCATTTT.

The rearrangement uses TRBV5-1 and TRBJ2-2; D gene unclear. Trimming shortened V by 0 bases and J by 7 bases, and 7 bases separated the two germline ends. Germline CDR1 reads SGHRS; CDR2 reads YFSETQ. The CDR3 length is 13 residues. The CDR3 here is CASSLVGDGELFF. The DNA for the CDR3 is TGCGCCAGCAGCTTGGTTGGAGACGGGGAGCTGTTTTTT.

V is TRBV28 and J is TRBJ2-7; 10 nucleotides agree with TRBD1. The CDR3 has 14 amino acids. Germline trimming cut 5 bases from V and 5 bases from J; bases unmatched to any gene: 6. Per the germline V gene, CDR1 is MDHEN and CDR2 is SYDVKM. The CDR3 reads CASSLDRGPDEQYF. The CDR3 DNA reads TGTGCCAGCAGTCTTGACAGGGGGCCTGACGAGCAGTACTTC.

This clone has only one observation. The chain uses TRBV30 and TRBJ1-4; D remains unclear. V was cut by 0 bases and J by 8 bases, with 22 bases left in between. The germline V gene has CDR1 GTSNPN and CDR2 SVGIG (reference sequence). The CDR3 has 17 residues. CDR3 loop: CAWSVLSWAGRTEKLFF. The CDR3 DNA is TGTGCCTGGAGTGTACTGTCATGGGCAGGAAGGACCGAAAAACTGTTTTTT.

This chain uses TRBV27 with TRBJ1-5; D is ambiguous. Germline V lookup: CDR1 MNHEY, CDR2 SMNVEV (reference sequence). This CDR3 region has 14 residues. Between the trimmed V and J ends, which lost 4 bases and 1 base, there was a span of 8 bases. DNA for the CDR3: TGTGCCAGCAGTTCTAAACAGAGCAATCAGCCCCAGCATTTT. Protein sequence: CASSSKQSNQPQHF.

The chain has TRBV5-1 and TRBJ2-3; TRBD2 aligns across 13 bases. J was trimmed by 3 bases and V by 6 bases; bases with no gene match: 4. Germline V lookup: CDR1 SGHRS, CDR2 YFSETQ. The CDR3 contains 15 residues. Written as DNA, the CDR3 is TGCGCCAGCATGACTAGCGGGGGGTCAACAGATACGCAGTATTTT. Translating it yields CASMTSGGSTDTQYF.

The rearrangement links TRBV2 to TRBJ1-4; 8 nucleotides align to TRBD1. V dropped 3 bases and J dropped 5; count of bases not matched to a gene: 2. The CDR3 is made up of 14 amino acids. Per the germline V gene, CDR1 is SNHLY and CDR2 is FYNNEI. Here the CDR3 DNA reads TGTGCCAGCAGTGAGACAGGGGAGAATGAAAAACTGTTTTTT. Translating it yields CASSETGENEKLFF.

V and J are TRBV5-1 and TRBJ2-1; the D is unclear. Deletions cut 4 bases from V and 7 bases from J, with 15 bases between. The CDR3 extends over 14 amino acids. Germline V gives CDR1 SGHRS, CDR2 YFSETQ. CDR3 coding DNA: TGCGCCAGCAGCCGTCGCCCCGCGGCGAATGAGCAGTTCTTC. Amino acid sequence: CASSRRPAANEQFF.

The CDR3 loop is CASATGGAFTEAFF. Written as DNA, the CDR3 is TGTGCCAGTGCTACAGGGGGCGCGTTCACTGAAGCTTTCTTT. This chain uses TRBV19 with TRBJ1-1; TRBD1 matches at 9 bases. This CDR3 spans 14 amino acids. The ends lost 8 bases at V and 4 bases at J; junction bases unmatched: 8. From germline, CDR1 is LNHDA and CDR2 SQIVND (reference sequence).

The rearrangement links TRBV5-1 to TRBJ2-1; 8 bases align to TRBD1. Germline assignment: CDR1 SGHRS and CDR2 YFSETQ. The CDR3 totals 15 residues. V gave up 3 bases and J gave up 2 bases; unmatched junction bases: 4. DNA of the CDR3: TGCGCCAGCAGCTCCCGACAGGGGACCTACAATGAGCAGTTCTTC. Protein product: CASSSRQGTYNEQFF.